Presented here are 4 T cell receptor beta chains from one specimen sequenced in a study of a mutant IDH1 vaccine in newly diagnosed glioma. Indicated time point: week 11, during vaccination. Vaccinated patients received 300 ug of mutant IDH1 20-mer peptide per dose, with topical imiquimod. Produced via immunoSEQ multiplex PCR; TCRdb's table is partial and in-frame only. The data contain roughly 110,000 clones, roughly 90% of them singletons. These receptors have no identified antigens. Material: PBMCs, obtained from a glioma patient whose treatment included an IDH1 peptide vaccine. The receptors stem from a woman in her fifties or sixties with glioma.

The V call is TRBV5-1, the J call TRBJ1-6, with D possibly TRBD1 on 5 matching bases. This CDR3 spans 18 amino acids. V was shortened by 4 bases and J by 4 bases, with 21 bases between the two germline ends. The germline V gene has CDR1 SGHRS and CDR2 YFSETQ. For the CDR3, the DNA is TGCGCCAGCAGCCTGGGGGTGGCCACAAAGGTGTATAATTCACCCCTCCACTTT. It translates to CASSLGVATKVYNSPLHF.

This sequence joins TRBV6-1 and TRBJ2-7; possibly TRBD1 or TRBD2 for D (5 bases each). The CDR3 spans 14 residues. Germline lookup yields CDR1 MNHNS and CDR2 SASEGT. V was trimmed by 1 base and J by 2 bases, leaving 9 bases between them. CDR3 region: CASSEGGFAYEQYF. The CDR3 DNA is TGTGCCAGCAGTGAAGGGGGGTTCGCCTACGAGCAGTACTTC.

This clone appeared a single time. The chain uses TRBV11-1 and TRBJ1-1, with D tentatively TRBD1 (5 bases). This CDR3 has 15 amino acids. The germline V gene encodes CDR1 SGHAT and CDR2 FQDESV (reference sequence). V shed 3 bases and J shed 5 bases, with 16 bases lying between them. In DNA, the CDR3 is TGTGCCAGCAGCTTGCAATGGGGGGTGGAGACTGAAGCTTTCTTT. This gives the protein CASSLQWGVETEAFF.

This sequence joins TRBV28 and TRBJ1-4, with a weak D call TRBD1 (5 bases). CDR3 length: 15 amino acids. Looked up from germline, CDR1 is MDHEN and CDR2 is SYDVKM. Trimming took off 4 bases at V and 4 bases at J, with 13 bases between the two ends. For the CDR3, the DNA is TGTGCCAGCAGTTCCGCAGGGATGGGTAATGAAAAACTGTTTTTT. Protein sequence: CASSSAGMGNEKLFF.